This TCR beta chain was captured by sequencing in a study of OX40 agonist ivuxolimab in advanced cancers. The overall study: Prior therapy, whether anti-PD-1, anti-PD-L1 or anti-CTLA-4, was allowed, and less than 45% had some. Study outcomes and limitations: CD8+ T cells (on average) carried more expanded clones than CD4+ T cells.

The CDR3 length is 14 residues. Trimming removed 4 bases from V and 7 bases from J; junction bases left unmatched: 5. Per germline, CDR1 SGHDT and CDR2 YYEEEE. Clones were read by immunoSEQ multiplex PCR, and TCRdb kept only the in-frame ones, dropping some. The sample lists around 100,000 clones; approximately 95% were seen once. A note on this clone: The antigen is not known.

The V call is TRBV5-6, the J call TRBJ2-7; 13 bases are shared with TRBD2. This specimen was CD4+ or CD8+ T cells sorted from blood, taken in a trial of the OX40 agonist ivuxolimab. The clonotype originates from an adult with an advanced solid tumor such as melanoma, head and neck, liver or kidney cancer. The CDR3 DNA follows: TGTGCCAGCAGCATACCGGGACTAGCGGGGGAGCAGTACTTC. Residues: CASSIPGLAGEQYF.